This passage covers 5 T cell receptor beta chains from one sample sequenced in a study of T cells in Graves' hyperthyroidism and ophthalmopathy. Amplified regions were TCR beta CDR3 sequences from RNA transcripts. A set of HTBI primers served as the primers for a first-round RT-PCR of the TCR CDR3. TCRdb processed the multiplex PCR reads anew with MiXCR; each CDR3 protein has one entry. The data show around 400,000 distinct CDR3 sequences, about 15% seen once. The sequenced sample consisted of blood. The source of these receptors is a woman aged 18-29 years with Graves' hyperthyroidism that later progressed to Graves' ophthalmopathy.

This clonotype has a count of ten or more. The V and J genes are TRBV6-1 and TRBJ2-7; 7 bases agree with TRBD2. The CDR3 totals 15 residues. V gave up 1 base and J gave up 0 bases; unmatched junction bases: 3. CDR1 is MNHNS, CDR2 SASEGT, per germline. CDR3 amino acids: CASSEGLAASYEQYF. The CDR3 DNA reads TGTGCCAGCAGTGAAGGGCTAGCGGCCTCCTACGAGCAGTACTTC.

This clonotype was seen repeatedly, ten times or more. This chain joins TRBV27 and TRBJ1-6; D is unclear. Trimming shortened V by 11 bases and J by 10 bases, and 12 bases separated the two germline ends. CDR1 MNHEY and CDR2 SMNVEV come from the germline V gene (reference sequence). CDR3 length: 11 amino acids. This CDR3 is CASGVGSPLHF. Written as DNA, the CDR3 is TGTGCCTCAGGAGTTGGCTCACCCCTCCACTTT.

This clonotype was recorded many times. The genes are TRBV9 and TRBJ2-3, with D possibly TRBD1 on 5 matching bases. Germline loops: CDR1 SGDLS, CDR2 YYNGEE. V was shortened by 3 bases and J by 2 bases, with 13 bases between the two germline ends. The CDR3 is 15 amino acids. CDR3 sequence reads: CASSAAGLVTDTQYF. CDR3 coding DNA: TGTGCCAGCAGCGCCGCAGGGCTGGTCACAGATACGCAGTATTTT.

This clonotype appeared a few times. V usage is TRBV18 and J usage is TRBJ2-4, with D perhaps matching TRBD2 (5 bases). V was trimmed by 4 bases and J by 1 base, leaving 11 bases between them. This CDR3 has 15 residues. From germline, CDR1 is KGHSH and CDR2 LQKENI. CDR3 nucleotide sequence: TGTGCCAGCTCACGTGGGCCGGGGGCCAAAAACATTCAGTACTTC. This encodes CASSRGPGAKNIQYF.

Points on this clonotype: The junction departs from the called germline gene at one end, perhaps through a read error. V usage is TRBV5-1 and J usage is TRBJ2-7; 9 nucleotides match TRBD2. The CDR3 contains 15 residues. CDR1 is SGHRS, CDR2 YFSETQ, per germline. CDR3 protein: CASSAFSGSRDERYF. CDR3 bases: TGCGCCAGCAGCGCCTTTAGCGGGAGTAGGGACGAGCGGTACTTC.